This T cell receptor beta chain was documented in a study of shared clonotypes between healthy human individuals (dated by TCRdb to about 2020). With respect to the entire study: A couple of women and a few men aged 18 to 49 years were included in the cohort. To estimate repertoire size and how much clonotypes are shared between individuals, the study performed deep sequencing of blood TCR repertoires from 4 to 6 healthy adults. To increase sequencing depth and limit assay-specific biases, TCR repertoire library preparation and sequencing were carried out by different laboratories using diverse techniques. Between about 0.94 and 8.9 billion PBMCs per donor were obtained by leukapheresis. General conclusions and limits of the study: Based on pairwise subsampling, the degree of clonotype sharing among donors was expected to be affected by sequencing depth. The genetic and exposure-history diversity represented was limited by the small number of donors. Sampling was restricted to blood, and TCR repertoires in tissues likely differ from the TCR repertoires found in blood.

Points on this clone: The antigen it binds to is not known. The record has no base qualities; no much larger clone is one base away.

The donors were healthy, HIV-negative adults who had no recently reported acute infections or vaccinations. Every donor was a Caucasian adult residing in Nashville, Tennessee, USA. For unsorted samples, 90 million to 95 million PBMCs were counted, and genomic DNA was extracted using the QIAamp DNA Blood Mini kit. Blood was obtained by leukapheresis, after which PBMCs were separated by Ficoll-Histopaque density gradient centrifugation and cryopreserved in liquid nitrogen vapor phase. TCR CDR3 regions were amplified from genomic DNA by multiplex PCR using the deep immunoSEQ assay. Genomic DNA extracted from each cell subset was distributed evenly over all wells of several immunoSEQ 96-well plates, and each plate served as one replicate. For unsorted PBMC, each replicate PCR was loaded with approximately 320 ng genomic DNA, equivalent to around 30,000 T cell genomes. Ten immunoSEQ deep assay plates were used to sequence unsorted PBMC genomic DNA. The purified libraries were quantified using a Qubit 3.0 fluorometer, sized with a Bioanalyzer 2100, and then quantified again using the KAPA Library Quantification kit. A separate single-read 150-cycle Illumina NextSeq 550 flow cell was used to sequence each immunoSEQ 96-well plate. In the original analysis: Because the immunoSEQ output included only junctional sequences and no quality scores, the filtering could not be the same as the filtering used for full-length reads. Sequences were annotated with PyIR, a Python wrapper for IgBLAST v1.9, and V/J genes and CDR3 were assigned using IMGT germline references. Reads were removed for weak V/J assignments (E-value above 1e-6), missing CDR3, stop codons, out-of-frame junctions, or ambiguous translated residues. V3J clonotypes were defined by identical inferred V gene, J gene, and CDR3 amino acid sequence. The percentage overlap between two repertoires was calculated by dividing the number of shared unique clonotypes by the size of the smaller repertoire. Richness of each repertoire was evaluated using RTK rarefaction, the Chao1 estimator, and Recon v2.1 estimates of unobserved clonotypes. Sourced from immuneACCESS, this table was stored by TCRdb with only in-frame sequences that have V and J called. A share of the clones is absent; for the studies checked, an unresolved V gene accounts for under half, and the remainder has no known explanation. That table furnishes V, J and clone size, whereas the DNA furnished D and trimming. The sample contains approximately 460,000 clones, about 74% of them found a single time. The ten largest account for about 12% of the sample.

Sequenced material: PBMCs. The source is a middle-aged woman in good health. Some clones in this sample may be carry-over from other donors' samples.

The nucleotide sequence reads TGTGCCAGCAGTGGGACAGGGAAATATGGCTACACCTTC. Translation gives CASSGTGKYGYTF. The receptor chain draws on TRBV2 and TRBJ1-2, with 8 junctional bases fitting TRBD1. The CDR3 holds 13 amino acids from the cysteine to the phenylalanine. Only the CDR3 part of the read is kept: 39 bases, read in frame from the first base. The germline V end is reduced by 4 bases and the J end by 5 bases; junction bases left unmatched: 3. Based on the germline V gene, the CDR1 and CDR2 sequences are SNHLY and FYNNEI.